The rows below give T cell receptor beta chains drawn from one sample of a study of T cell repertoires in cytomegalovirus infection. Using its own MiXCR run on the reads, TCRdb lists one record per CDR3 protein. Here the sample spans approximately 200,000 distinct CDR3 sequences, about 28% being singletons. Sequences were obtained from PBMCs. The receptors come from a human donor in good health (CMV status not recorded). Some clones in this sample may be carry-over from other donors' samples. Each CDR3 is given with its conserved first and last residue. The order of the fields is V gene, CDR3 length, D gene, clone size, J gene, CDR3 DNA, CDR3 protein. A D gene is named only where the DNA matches it firmly. The listing skips clone size in some rows; elsewhere it reads once, few, many or a size class.

TRBV19	16	NA	NA	TRBJ1-5	TGTGCCAGTACCAGCTTTTTCCGGGCAGGGGATCAGCCCCAGCATTTT	CASTSFFRAGDQPQHF
TRBV27	18	NA	NA	TRBJ2-6	TGTGCCAGCAGTTTATTCGGCCACAACCTCTCTGGGGCCAACGTCCTGACTTTC	CASSLFGHNLSGANVLTF
TRBV7-9	15	NA	NA	TRBJ1-4	TGTGCCAGCAGTTTCAGGCAGGGGAACTATGAAAAACTGTTTTTT	CASSFRQGNYEKLFF
TRBV7-2	14	TRBD1	NA	TRBJ1-2	TGTGCCAGCATTCGGGACAGCCAAAACTATGGCTACACCTTC	CASIRDSQNYGYTF
TRBV7-2	13	NA	few	TRBJ2-7	TGTGCCAGCAGCTGGACAGACACCTACGAGCAGTACTTC	CASSWTDTYEQYF
TRBV7-2	16	NA	NA	TRBJ2-4	TGTGCCAGCAGCCCTAGGACAGTTTTGGCCAAAAACATTCAGTACTTC	CASSPRTVLAKNIQYF
TRBV5-1	16	TRBD2	NA	TRBJ2-2	TGCGCCAGCAGTTACGGACGGGGGGTGGACACCGGGGAGCTGTTTTTT	CASSYGRGVDTGELFF
TRBV7-3	16	NA	NA	TRBJ2-6	TGTGCCAGCAGCCCCTTTGTGGGGGCTGGGGCCAACGTCCTGACTTTC	CASSPFVGAGANVLTF
TRBV29-1	14	NA	few	TRBJ1-1	TGCAGCGTTGAAGTTAGAAGGGGAGTCACTGAAGCTTTCTTT	CSVEVRRGVTEAFF
TRBV7-2	13	NA	many	TRBJ1-1	TGTGCCAGCAGCTTGGGGGCGAACACTGAAGCTTTCTTT	CASSLGANTEAFF
TRBV6-2/TRBV6-3	15	TRBD1	few	TRBJ1-5	TGTGCCAGCACCAGGACAGGGCTTAGCAATCAGCCCCAGCATTTT	CASTRTGLSNQPQHF
TRBV6-2/TRBV6-3	16	NA	many	TRBJ2-2	TGTGCCAGCAGTTCCCCGCGACAGGGAGGTACCGGGGAGCTGTTTTTT	CASSSPRQGGTGELFF
TRBV6-2/TRBV6-3	13	NA	NA	TRBJ1-1	TGTGCCAGCAGTACTGGACGGCCTATCGGAGCTTTCTTT	CASSTGRPIGAFF
TRBV11-3	13	NA	NA	TRBJ1-1	TGTGCCAGCAGCTTAAAGTCGGACACTGAAGCTTTCTTT	CASSLKSDTEAFF
TRBV7-6	14	NA	NA	TRBJ2-3	TGTGCCAGCAGCTTAGCGGGGGAGGAAGATACGCAGTATTTT	CASSLAGEEDTQYF
TRBV18	14	NA	NA	TRBJ1-1	TGTGCCAGCTCACCATCTTCCGTGAACACTGAAGCTTTCTTT	CASSPSSVNTEAFF
TRBV7-2	16	NA	many	TRBJ1-4	TGTGCCAGCAGCTTAGCTTCAGGGTCGGGGAATGAAAAACTGTTTTTT	CASSLASGSGNEKLFF
TRBV7-9	13	NA	few	TRBJ1-5	TGTGCCAGCAGCCCCGGACAGCATCAGCCCCAGCATTTT	CASSPGQHQPQHF
TRBV11-2	13	NA	NA	TRBJ2-3	TGTGCCAGCAGTCAGACGGGGACAGATACGCAGTATTTT	CASSQTGTDTQYF
TRBV5-1	13	NA	few	TRBJ1-5	TGCGCCAGCAGCCCGGGACCTATGGATGCCCAGCATTTT	CASSPGPMDAQHF
TRBV7-9	14	NA	NA	TRBJ1-3	TGTGCCAGCAGCTTAGAATCTATTGGAAACACCATATATTTT	CASSLESIGNTIYF
TRBV4-1	18	TRBD2	NA	TRBJ2-5	TGTGCCAGCAGCCAAGAAAGGCAAGCGGGGGGGAAAGGAGAGACCCAGTACTTC	CASSQERQAGGKGETQYF
TRBV19	12	NA	NA	TRBJ1-2	TGTGCCAGTAAGCGGGCTAACTATGGCTACACCTTC	CASKRANYGYTF
TRBV12-3/TRBV12-4	16	NA	NA	TRBJ1-2	TGTGCCAGCAGTTTAGCCGCGACACCTTCGGGCTATGGCTACACCTTC	CASSLAATPSGYGYTF
TRBV30	14	NA	few	TRBJ1-1	TGTGCCTGGAGTAATCGTGGGGGGCGCACTGAAGCTTTCTTT	CAWSNRGGRTEAFF
TRBV7-9	15	NA	few	TRBJ2-1	TGTGCCAGCAGCCCCATGGACAGCTATTACAATGAGCAGTTCTTC	CASSPMDSYYNEQFF
TRBV29-1	13	NA	few	TRBJ2-7	TGCAGCGTTGAGACCCCCCTAAGCTACGAGCAGTACTTC	CSVETPLSYEQYF
TRBV2	13	NA	NA	TRBJ2-7	TGTGCCAGCAGTGGCCCCGGGGCGGTCGAGCAGTACTTC	CASSGPGAVEQYF
TRBV27	14	TRBD1	NA	TRBJ2-4	TGTGCCAGCAGGGGACCGGGACAGGGAAACATTCAGTACTTC	CASRGPGQGNIQYF
TRBV27	14	NA	NA	TRBJ1-6	TGTGCCAGCACGGGGGGGTCGGAGAATTCACCCCTCCACTTT	CASTGGSENSPLHF
TRBV12-3/TRBV12-4	12	TRBD1	NA	TRBJ1-5	TGTGCCAGCAGCAGGGGGACTCAGCCCCAGCATTTT	CASSRGTQPQHF
TRBV12-3/TRBV12-4	16	TRBD1	NA	TRBJ2-5	TGTGCCAGCAGTTCCTGGACAGGGCCTACCCAAGAGACCCAGTACTTC	CASSSWTGPTQETQYF
TRBV7-6	15	NA	many	TRBJ1-2	TGTGCCAGCAGCTTAACGAGTGCAGCTAACTATGGCTACACCTTC	CASSLTSAANYGYTF
TRBV9	13	NA	NA	TRBJ1-5	TGTGCCAGCAGCGCGGACCCTGACGGGCCCCAGCATTTT	CASSADPDGPQHF
TRBV20-1	15	TRBD2	few	TRBJ2-1	TGCAGTGCTGGGTTTGCGGGGGTTTTTTACAATGAGCAGTTCTTC	CSAGFAGVFYNEQFF